Listed here are 4 T cell receptor beta chains from one sample, sequenced in a study of T cell repertoires in cytomegalovirus infection. Their recognized antigens are unknown. A single record per CDR3 protein comes from TCRdb applying MiXCR to the reads. The data hold about 340,000 distinct CDR3 sequences, with roughly 29% observed a single time. The material sequenced was cultured PBMCs, taken from culture after CMV antigen stimulation. The receptors shown here come from a human donor in good health (CMV status not recorded). Some clones in this sample may be carry-over from other donors' samples.

The gene calls are TRBV5-1 and TRBJ1-4, with 7 positions matching TRBD1. CDR3 size: 15 residues. Trimming at V came to 1 base and at J to 6 bases, leaving 6 bases not matched to a gene. Germline values: CDR1 SGHRS, CDR2 YFSETQ. CDR3 region: CASSLTDREYEKLFF. In DNA form, the CDR3 reads TGCGCCAGCAGCTTGACAGACAGGGAGTATGAAAAACTGTTTTTT. The full variable domain, rest sourced from reference TRBV5-1 and TRBJ1-4, is KAGVTQTPRYLIKTRGQQVTLSCSPISGHRSVSWYQQTPGQGLQFLFEYFSETQRNKGNFPGRFSGRQFSNSRSEMNVSTLELGDSALYLCASSLTDREYEKLFFGSGTQLSVL.

The chain couples TRBV6-1 to TRBJ1-1, with D possibly being TRBD1 (6 bases). V lost 5 bases and J lost 0, with 13 bases in between. This CDR3 is built from 15 residues. The germline V gene has CDR1 MNHNS and CDR2 SASEGT. The CDR3 bases are TGTGCCAGCAGTTCCACAGGACAGCTGAACACTGAAGCTTTCTTT. This codes for CASSSTGQLNTEAFF.

This clonotype was seen many times. Relative to the germline gene, one junction end is altered; a read error may explain this. This chain uses TRBV7-8 with TRBJ1-5, with 10 positions matching TRBD1. The CDR3 is 15 amino acids. Germline V gene data show CDR1 as SGHVS and CDR2 as FQNEAQ. The CDR3, as DNA: TGTGCCAGCAGTTTAGGGACAGGGGGCAATCAGCCCCAGCATTTT. Protein product: CASSLGTGGNQPQHF. Filled out from reference TRBV7-8 and TRBJ1-5, the complete variable domain reads GAGVSQSPRYKVAKRGQDVALRCDPISGHVSLFWYQQALGQGPEFLTYFQNEAQLDKSGLPSDRFFAERPEGSVSTLKIQRTQQEDSAVYLCASSLGTGGNQPQHFGDGTRLSIL.

There are a few counts of this clonotype. The CDR3 here is CASSGTSGIHGEQYF. The CDR3 DNA is TGTGCCAGCAGCGGGACTAGCGGGATTCATGGCGAGCAGTACTTC. The chain carries TRBV9 and TRBJ2-7, with 12 bases identical to TRBD2. The CDR3 covers 15 residues. Trimming cost V 3 bases and J 6 bases; bases outside gene matches: 7. CDR1 is SGDLS and CDR2 is YYNGEE in the germline V gene.